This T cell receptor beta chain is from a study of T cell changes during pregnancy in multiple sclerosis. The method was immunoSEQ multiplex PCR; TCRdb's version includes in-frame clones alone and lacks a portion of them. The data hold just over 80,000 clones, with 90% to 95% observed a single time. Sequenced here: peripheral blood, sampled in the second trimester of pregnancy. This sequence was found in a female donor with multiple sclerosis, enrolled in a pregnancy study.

The CDR3 sequence is CASSPGTSPPQYF. The CDR3 bases are TGTGCCAGCAGCCCGGGGACTAGCCCTCCGCAGTATTTT. The J gene is TRBJ2-3, the V gene TRBV5-8; 9 nucleotides match TRBD2. The CDR3 loop spans 13 amino acids. Looked up from germline, CDR1 is SGHTS and CDR2 is YDEGEE. V lost 4 bases, J lost 10 bases, and 7 bases stayed unmatched.